The entry that follows covers one T cell receptor beta chain sequence. Method: immunoSEQ multiplex PCR; TCRdb's copy keeps in-frame clones and lacks some. The data show about 180,000 clones, 88% seen once. The record originates from a study of blood T cell repertoires in COVID-19. The overall study: The cDNA or gDNA used as material had been derived from T cells, B-cell-depleted T cells, or PBMCs.

Germline V gives CDR1 SGHRS, CDR2 YFSETQ. The CDR3 totals 15 residues. J lost 9 bases, V lost 0 bases, and 7 bases had no gene match. The chain recombines TRBV5-1 with TRBJ2-1; 9 bases align to TRBD2. The sequencing sample was made of peripheral blood. This clonotype was obtained from a woman aged 25-40 years with acute or convalescent COVID-19. Here the CDR3 DNA reads TGCGCCAGCAGCTTGGAGCCAGCGGGAGGAAGTGAGCAGTTCTTC. It encodes CASSLEPAGGSEQFF.